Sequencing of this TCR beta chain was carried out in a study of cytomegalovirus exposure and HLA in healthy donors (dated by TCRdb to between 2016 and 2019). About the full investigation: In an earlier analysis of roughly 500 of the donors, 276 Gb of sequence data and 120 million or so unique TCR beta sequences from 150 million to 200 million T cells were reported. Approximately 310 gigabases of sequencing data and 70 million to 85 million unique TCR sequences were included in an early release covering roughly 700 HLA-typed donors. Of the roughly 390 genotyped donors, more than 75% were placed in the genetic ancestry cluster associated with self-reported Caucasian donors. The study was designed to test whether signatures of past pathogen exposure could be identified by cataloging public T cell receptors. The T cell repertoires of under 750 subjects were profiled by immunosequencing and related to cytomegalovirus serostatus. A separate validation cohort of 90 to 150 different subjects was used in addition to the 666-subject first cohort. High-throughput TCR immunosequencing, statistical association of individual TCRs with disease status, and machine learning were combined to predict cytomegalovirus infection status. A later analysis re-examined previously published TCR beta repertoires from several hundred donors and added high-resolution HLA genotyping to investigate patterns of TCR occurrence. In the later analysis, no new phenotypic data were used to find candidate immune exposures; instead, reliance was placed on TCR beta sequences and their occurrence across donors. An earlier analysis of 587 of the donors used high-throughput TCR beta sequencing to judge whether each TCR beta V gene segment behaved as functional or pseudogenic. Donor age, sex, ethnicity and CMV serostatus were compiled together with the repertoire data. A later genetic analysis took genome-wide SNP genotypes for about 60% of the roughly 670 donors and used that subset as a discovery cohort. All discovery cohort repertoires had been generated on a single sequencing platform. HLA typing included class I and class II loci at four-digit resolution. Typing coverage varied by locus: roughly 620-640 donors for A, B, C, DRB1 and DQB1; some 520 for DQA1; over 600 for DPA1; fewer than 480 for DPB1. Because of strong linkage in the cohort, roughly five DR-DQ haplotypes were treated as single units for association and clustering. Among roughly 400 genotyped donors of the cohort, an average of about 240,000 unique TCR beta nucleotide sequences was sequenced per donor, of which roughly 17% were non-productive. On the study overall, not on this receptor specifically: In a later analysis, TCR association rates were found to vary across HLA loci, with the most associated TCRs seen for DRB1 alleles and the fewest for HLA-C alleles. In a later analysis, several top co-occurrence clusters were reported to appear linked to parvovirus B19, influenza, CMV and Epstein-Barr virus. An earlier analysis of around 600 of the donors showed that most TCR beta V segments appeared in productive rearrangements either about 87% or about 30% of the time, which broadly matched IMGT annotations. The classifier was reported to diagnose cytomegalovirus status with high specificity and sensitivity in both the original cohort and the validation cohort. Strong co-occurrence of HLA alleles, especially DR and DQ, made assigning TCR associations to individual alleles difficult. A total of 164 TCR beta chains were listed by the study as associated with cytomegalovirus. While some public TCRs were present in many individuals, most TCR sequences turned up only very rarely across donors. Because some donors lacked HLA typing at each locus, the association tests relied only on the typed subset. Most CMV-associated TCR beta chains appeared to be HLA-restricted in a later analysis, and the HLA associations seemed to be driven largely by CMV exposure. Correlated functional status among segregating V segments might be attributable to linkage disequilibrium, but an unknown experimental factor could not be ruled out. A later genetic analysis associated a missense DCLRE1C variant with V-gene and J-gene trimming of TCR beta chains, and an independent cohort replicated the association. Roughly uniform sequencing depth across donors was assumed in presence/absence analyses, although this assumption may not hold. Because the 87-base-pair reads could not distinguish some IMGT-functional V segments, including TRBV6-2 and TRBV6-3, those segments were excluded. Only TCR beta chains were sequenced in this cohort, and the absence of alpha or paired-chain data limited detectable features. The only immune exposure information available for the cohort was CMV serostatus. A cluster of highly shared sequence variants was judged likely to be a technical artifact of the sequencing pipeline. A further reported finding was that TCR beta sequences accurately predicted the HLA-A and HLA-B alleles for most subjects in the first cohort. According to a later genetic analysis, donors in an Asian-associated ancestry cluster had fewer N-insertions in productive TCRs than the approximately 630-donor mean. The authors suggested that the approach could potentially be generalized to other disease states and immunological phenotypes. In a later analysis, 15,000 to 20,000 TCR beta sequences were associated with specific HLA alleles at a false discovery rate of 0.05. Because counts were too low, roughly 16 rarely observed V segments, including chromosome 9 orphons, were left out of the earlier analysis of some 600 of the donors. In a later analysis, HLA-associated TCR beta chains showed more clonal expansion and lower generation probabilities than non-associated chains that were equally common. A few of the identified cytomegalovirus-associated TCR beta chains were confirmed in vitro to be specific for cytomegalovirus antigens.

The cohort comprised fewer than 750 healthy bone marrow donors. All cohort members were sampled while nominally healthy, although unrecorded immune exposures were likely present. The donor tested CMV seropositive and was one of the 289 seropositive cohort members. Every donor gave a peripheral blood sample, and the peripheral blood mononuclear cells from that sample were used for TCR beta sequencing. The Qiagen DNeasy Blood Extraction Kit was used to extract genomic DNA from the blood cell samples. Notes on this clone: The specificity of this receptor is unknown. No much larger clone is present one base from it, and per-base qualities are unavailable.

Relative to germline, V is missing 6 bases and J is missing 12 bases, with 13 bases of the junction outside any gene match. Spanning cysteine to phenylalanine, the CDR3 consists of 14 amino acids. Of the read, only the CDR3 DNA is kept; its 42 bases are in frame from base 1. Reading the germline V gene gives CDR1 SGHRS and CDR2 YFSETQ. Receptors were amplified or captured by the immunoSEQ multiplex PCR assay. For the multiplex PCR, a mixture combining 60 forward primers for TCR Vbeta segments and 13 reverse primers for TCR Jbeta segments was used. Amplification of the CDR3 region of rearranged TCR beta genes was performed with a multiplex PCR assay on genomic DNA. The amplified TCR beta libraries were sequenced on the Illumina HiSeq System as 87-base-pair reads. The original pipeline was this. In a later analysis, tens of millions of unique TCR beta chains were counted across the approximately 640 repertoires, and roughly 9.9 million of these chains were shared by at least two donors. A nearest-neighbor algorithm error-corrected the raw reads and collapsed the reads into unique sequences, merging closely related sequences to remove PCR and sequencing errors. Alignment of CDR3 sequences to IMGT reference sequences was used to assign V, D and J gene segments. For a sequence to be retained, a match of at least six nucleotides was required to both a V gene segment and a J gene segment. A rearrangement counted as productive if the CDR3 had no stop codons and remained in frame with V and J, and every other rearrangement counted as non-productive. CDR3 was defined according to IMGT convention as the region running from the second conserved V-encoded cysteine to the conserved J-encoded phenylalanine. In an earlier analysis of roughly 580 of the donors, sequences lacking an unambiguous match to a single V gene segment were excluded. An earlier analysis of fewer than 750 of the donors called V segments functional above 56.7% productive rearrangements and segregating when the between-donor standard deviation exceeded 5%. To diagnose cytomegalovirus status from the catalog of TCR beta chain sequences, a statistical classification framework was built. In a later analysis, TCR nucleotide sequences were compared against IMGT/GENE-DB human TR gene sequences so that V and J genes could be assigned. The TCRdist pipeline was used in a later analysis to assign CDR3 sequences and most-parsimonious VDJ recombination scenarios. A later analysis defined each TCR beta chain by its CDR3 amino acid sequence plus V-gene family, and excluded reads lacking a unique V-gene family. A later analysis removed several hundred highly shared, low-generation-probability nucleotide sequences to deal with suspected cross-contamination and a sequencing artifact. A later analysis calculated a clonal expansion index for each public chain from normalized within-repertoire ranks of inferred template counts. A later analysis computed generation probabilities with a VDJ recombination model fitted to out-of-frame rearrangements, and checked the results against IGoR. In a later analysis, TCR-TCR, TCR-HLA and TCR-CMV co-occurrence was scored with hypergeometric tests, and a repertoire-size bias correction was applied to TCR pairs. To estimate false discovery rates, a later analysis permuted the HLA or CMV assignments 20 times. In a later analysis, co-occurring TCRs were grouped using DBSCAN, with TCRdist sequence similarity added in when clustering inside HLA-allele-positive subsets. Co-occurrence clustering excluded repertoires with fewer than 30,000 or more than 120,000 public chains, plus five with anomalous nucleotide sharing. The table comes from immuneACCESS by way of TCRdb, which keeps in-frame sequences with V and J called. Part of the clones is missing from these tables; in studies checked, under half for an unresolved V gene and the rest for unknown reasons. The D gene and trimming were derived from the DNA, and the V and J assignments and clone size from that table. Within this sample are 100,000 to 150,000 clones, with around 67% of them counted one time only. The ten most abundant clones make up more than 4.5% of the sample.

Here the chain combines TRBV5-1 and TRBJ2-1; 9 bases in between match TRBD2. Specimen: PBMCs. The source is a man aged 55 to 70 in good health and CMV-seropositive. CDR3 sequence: CASKPSGAPNSQFF. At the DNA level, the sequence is TGCGCCAGCAAACCTAGCGGGGCCCCAAATTCGCAGTTCTTC.